These 10 T cell receptor beta chains came from one sample sequenced in a study of T-cell reconstitution after alpha-beta-depleted transplantation in children. Using unique molecular identifiers, the investigators prepared the TCRbeta library. Each CDR3 protein gets one entry after TCRdb re-called the PCR reads with MiXCR. Counted here are some 490,000 distinct CDR3 sequences, approximately 13% occurring once; the ten biggest clones make up under 7%. The sample here was PBMCs from the stem cell graft donor, taken from the stem cell graft. The receptors here all came from a human donor who donated a stem cell graft to a child with combined immunodeficiency.

The CDR3: CASSPPGLRSDTQYF. The CDR3 region has the DNA TGTGCCAGCAGCCCACCGGGACTAAGATCAGATACGCAGTATTTT. The chain links TRBV11-2 to TRBJ2-3, with 7 bases identical to TRBD2. CDR1 SGHAT and CDR2 FQNNGV come from the germline V gene. J was trimmed by 4 bases and V by 5 bases; bases with no gene match: 9. CDR3 length equals 15 residues.

This clonotype appeared many times. The chain combines TRBV20-1 with TRBJ2-3; D not resolved. The CDR3 covers 12 residues. CDR1 is DFQATT and CDR2 is SNEGSKA in the germline V gene (reference sequence). Trimming stripped 5 bases from V and 2 bases from J, with 8 bases between. This CDR3 is CSAYRPTDTQYF. The CDR3 DNA is TGCAGTGCTTACCGACCCACAGATACGCAGTATTTT.

J is TRBJ2-3 and V is TRBV14, with D possibly being TRBD2 (5 bases). The V end was cut by 5 bases, the J end by 6 bases, with 15 bases between. CDR1 and CDR2 (germline): SGHDN, FVKESK. This CDR3 has 14 amino acids. The CDR3 coding sequence is TGTGCCAGCAGCTTAGGACTCACGGTGGATACGCAGTATTTT. It is translated as CASSLGLTVDTQYF.

The rearrangement uses TRBV19 and TRBJ2-7, with D maybe TRBD2 (6 bases). Trimming left V 7 bases short and J 3 bases short, with 13 bases between. The CDR3 has 13 amino acids. CDR1 and CDR2 from the germline V gene are LNHDA and SQIVND (reference sequence). CDR3 DNA: TGTGCCAGTACTCCGGGGGACCTCTACGAGCAGTACTTC. It encodes CASTPGDLYEQYF.

V usage is TRBV4-3 and J usage is TRBJ1-1; 7 nucleotides line up with TRBD1. CDR1 is LGHNA and CDR2 is YSLEER in the germline V gene. The CDR3 spans 16 residues. The ends lost 1 base at V and 0 bases at J; junction bases unmatched: 5. The CDR3 DNA follows: TGCGCCAGCAGCCAAGGTTCGGGACAGCTGAACACTGAAGCTTTCTTT. Its protein product is CASSQGSGQLNTEAFF.

This clonotype was seen at least ten times. This chain connects TRBV18 to TRBJ1-5; 11 bases match TRBD1. After removal of 5 bases from V and 7 bases from J, the junction contained 7 bases not matched to a gene. Germline CDR1 reads KGHSH; CDR2 reads LQKENI. This CDR3 region has 15 residues. The CDR3 reads CASSSRTGGGQPQHF. DNA for the CDR3: TGTGCCAGCTCATCTCGGACAGGGGGCGGACAGCCCCAGCATTTT.

The chain employs TRBV4-1 and TRBJ2-5, with TRBD1 matching over 10 bases. Trimming removed 1 base from V and 3 bases from J; junction bases left unmatched: 8. The length of the CDR3 is 17 residues. CDR1 is MGHRA and CDR2 is YSYEKL in the germline V gene. The CDR3, as DNA: TGCGCCAGCAGCCAAGGACAGGGGGCCGGAAAGAAAGAGACCCAGTACTTC. Its protein product is CASSQGQGAGKKETQYF.

The rearrangement links TRBV28 to TRBJ1-2; tentative D call: TRBD1 (6 bases). Trimming shortened V by 3 bases and J by 3 bases, and 20 bases separated the two germline ends. The CDR3 loop spans 17 amino acids. Germline V gene sequence: CDR1 MDHEN, CDR2 SYDVKM. For the CDR3, the DNA is TGTGCCAGCAGTTTGAGCGCCAGGGGTTTGAAGGACTATGGCTACACCTTC. Amino acid sequence: CASSLSARGLKDYGYTF.

In this sample, this clonotype turned up many times. The rearrangement links TRBV12-3 or TRBV12-4 to TRBJ1-5; D is uncertain. V shed 4 bases and J shed 4 bases, with 8 bases lying between them. This CDR3 contains 13 residues. The chain's CDR3 is CASSSETNQPQHF. DNA for the CDR3: TGTGCCAGCAGTTCCGAAACTAATCAGCCCCAGCATTTT.

This clonotype was recorded a few times. The V gene is TRBV6-2 or TRBV6-3, the J gene TRBJ2-2; the match to TRBD1 covers 8 bases. V lost 6 bases, J lost 5 bases, and 8 bases stayed unmatched. Germline assignment: CDR1 MNHEY and CDR2 SVGEGT. The length of the CDR3 is 15 residues. The chain's CDR3 is CASSHGQGWTGELFF. Written as DNA, the CDR3 is TGTGCCAGCAGCCATGGACAGGGCTGGACCGGGGAGCTGTTTTTT.